This TCR beta chain was found in a study of blood T cell repertoires in COVID-19. Whole-study context: Samples of COVID-19 (acute and convalescent) were obtained from the United States, Italy and Spain. Nucleic acid was either cDNA or gDNA, and it came from T cells, B-cell-depleted T cells, or PBMCs.

In the original analysis: Amplified reference gene primers provided the basis for estimating nucleated cell counts. The repertoire was sequenced with immunoSEQ multiplex PCR; TCRdb's copy has only in-frame clones and lacks some. For V, J and clone size, that table is used; D and trimming come from the DNA. The repertoire holds about 39,000 clones, with approximately 80% as singletons. V shed 5 bases, J shed 3 bases, and the junction held 1 base outside the gene matches. CDR1 and CDR2 from the germline V gene are LGHDT and YNNKEL (reference sequence). The CDR3 is 13 residues long. Sequencing was carried out using peripheral blood. The chain links TRBV3-1 (or the pseudogene TRBV3-2) to TRBJ1-1, with 9 bases matching TRBD1. This TCR was recovered from a human donor in a cohort sampled during active or convalescent COVID-19. The donor label of this sample is uncertain. CDR3 nucleotides: TGTGCCAGCAGCTGGACAGGGGACACTGAAGCTTTCTTT. Encoded protein: CASSWTGDTEAFF.